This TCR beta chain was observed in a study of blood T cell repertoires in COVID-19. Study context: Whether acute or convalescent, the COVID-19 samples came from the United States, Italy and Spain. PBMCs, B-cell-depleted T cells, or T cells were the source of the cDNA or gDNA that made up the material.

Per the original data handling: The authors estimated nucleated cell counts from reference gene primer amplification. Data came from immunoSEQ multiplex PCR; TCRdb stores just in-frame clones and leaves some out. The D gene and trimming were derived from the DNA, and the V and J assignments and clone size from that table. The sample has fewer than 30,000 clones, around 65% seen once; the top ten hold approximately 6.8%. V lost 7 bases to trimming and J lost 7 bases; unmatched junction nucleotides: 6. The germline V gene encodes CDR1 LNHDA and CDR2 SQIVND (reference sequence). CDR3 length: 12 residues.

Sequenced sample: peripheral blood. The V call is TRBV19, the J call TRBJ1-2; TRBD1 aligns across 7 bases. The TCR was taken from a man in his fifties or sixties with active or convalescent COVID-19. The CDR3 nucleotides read TGTGCCAGTACATACAGGGGATCTGGCTACACCTTC. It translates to CASTYRGSGYTF.